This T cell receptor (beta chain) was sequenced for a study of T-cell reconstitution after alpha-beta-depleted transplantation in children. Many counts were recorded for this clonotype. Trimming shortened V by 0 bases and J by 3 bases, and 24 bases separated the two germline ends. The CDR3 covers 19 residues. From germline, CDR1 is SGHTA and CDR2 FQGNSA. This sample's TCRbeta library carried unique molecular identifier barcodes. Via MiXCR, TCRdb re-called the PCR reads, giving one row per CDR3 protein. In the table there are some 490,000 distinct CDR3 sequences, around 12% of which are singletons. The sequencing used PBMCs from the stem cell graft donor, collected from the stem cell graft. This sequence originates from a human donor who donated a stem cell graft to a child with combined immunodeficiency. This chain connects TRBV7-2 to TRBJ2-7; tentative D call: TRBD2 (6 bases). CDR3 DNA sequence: TGTGCCAGCAGCTTAGCTGCCTTACCTGGTGGAGGGAAAGGCTACGAGCAGTACTTC. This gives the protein CASSLAALPGGGKGYEQYF.